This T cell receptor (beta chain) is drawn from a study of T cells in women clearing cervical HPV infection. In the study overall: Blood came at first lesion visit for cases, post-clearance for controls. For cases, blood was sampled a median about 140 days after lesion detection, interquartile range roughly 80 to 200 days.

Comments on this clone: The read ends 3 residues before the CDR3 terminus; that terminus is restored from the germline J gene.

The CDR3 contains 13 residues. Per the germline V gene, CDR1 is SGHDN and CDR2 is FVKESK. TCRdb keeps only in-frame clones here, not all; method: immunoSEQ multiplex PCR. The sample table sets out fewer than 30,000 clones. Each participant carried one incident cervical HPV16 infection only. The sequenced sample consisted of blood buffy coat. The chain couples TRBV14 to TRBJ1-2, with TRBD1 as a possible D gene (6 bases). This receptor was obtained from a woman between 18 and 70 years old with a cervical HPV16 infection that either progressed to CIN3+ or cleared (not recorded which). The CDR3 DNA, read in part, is TGTGCCAGCAGCCAATACCAGGGGAAAGGC. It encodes CASSQYQGKG. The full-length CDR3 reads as CASSQYQGKGYTF.